Shown below are 26 T cell receptor beta chains from a single sample sequenced in a study of blood T cell repertoires in COVID-19. The table came from immunoSEQ multiplex PCR; TCRdb's copy has only in-frame clones and leaves some out. The sample has roughly 400,000 clones; approximately 87% are singletons. Sequencing was done on a sample of peripheral blood. The receptors stem from a woman in her fifties or sixties with COVID-19, enrolled during active disease.

The chain joins TRBV6-2 or TRBV6-3 to TRBJ1-5; 10 bases map to TRBD1. V shed 6 bases and J 0 bases; nucleotides not matched to a gene: 11. Germline lookup yields CDR1 MNHEY and CDR2 SVGEGT. The CDR3 runs to 18 residues. CDR3 loop: CASSFDRGQSGSNQPQHF. CDR3 nucleotide sequence: TGTGCCAGCAGCTTCGACAGGGGGCAATCTGGTAGCAATCAGCCCCAGCATTTT.

This chain joins TRBV20-1 and TRBJ1-1; perhaps TRBD1 as D (6 bases). Trimming left V 3 bases short and J 1 base short, with 9 bases between. From germline, CDR1 is DFQATT and CDR2 SNEGSKA (reference sequence). This CDR3 contains 13 residues. CDR3: CSASDRSNTEAFF. CDR3 sequence (DNA): TGCAGTGCTAGTGACAGGTCGAACACTGAAGCTTTCTTT.

The V call is TRBV5-6, the J call TRBJ1-4, with 11 bases lining up with TRBD1. CDR3 length: 16 residues. The ends lost 7 bases at V and 8 bases at J; junction bases unmatched: 13. Germline assignment: CDR1 SGHDT and CDR2 YYEEEE. This CDR3 reads CASHSSDRGQEEKLFF. The DNA of the CDR3 is TGTGCCAGCCATAGCTCGGACAGGGGGCAGGAGGAAAAACTGTTTTTT.

The chain is built from TRBV6-6 and TRBJ2-7; D perhaps matches TRBD2 (7 bases). The CDR3 totals 15 residues. V was trimmed by 6 bases and J by 6 bases, leaving 21 bases between them. CDR1 and CDR2 (germline): MNHNY, SVGAGI (reference sequence). CDR3 nucleotide sequence: TGTGCCAGCAGCCCTACCGTCGGGGGGCTGAGCGAGCAGTACTTC. Translation gives CASSPTVGGLSEQYF.

This sequence joins TRBV27 and TRBJ2-3, with 9 bases that match TRBD2. Germline CDR1 reads MNHEY; CDR2 reads SMNVEV (reference sequence). V was clipped by 1 base and J by 1 base; unmatched bases: 9. The length of the CDR3 is 18 residues. This CDR3 reads CASSLLVLAGLGTDTQYF. As DNA, the CDR3 is TGTGCCAGCAGTTTATTAGTTCTAGCGGGGTTGGGCACAGATACGCAGTATTTT.

This clone is a singleton in its sample. CDR3 in DNA: TGTGCCAGTAGTATAGCCGTTAGCGGGGGGACAGTGAATGAGCAGTTCTTC. Translating it yields CASSIAVSGGTVNEQFF. The V gene is TRBV19, the J gene TRBJ2-1, with 10 bases identical to TRBD2. The V gene's germline CDR1 is LNHDA and CDR2 SQIVND (reference sequence). This CDR3 spans 17 amino acids. The J segment lost 7 bases and the V segment lost 1 base, leaving 10 bases of the junction unmatched.

The chain carries TRBV19 and TRBJ2-6; TRBD1 agrees at 7 bases. The CDR3 loop spans 16 amino acids. V gave up 6 bases and J gave up 0 bases; unmatched junction bases: 5. Germline lookup yields CDR1 LNHDA and CDR2 SQIVND (reference sequence). CDR3 DNA: TGTGCCAGTAGCGACAGGGTTCTCTCTGGGGCCAACGTCCTGACTTTC. Encoded protein: CASSDRVLSGANVLTF.

About this clone: Other DNA variants within this sample encode the same CDR3. The J gene is TRBJ1-4, the V gene TRBV11-2; unclear D gene. Germline assignment: CDR1 SGHAT and CDR2 FQNNGV. CDR3 length: 12 residues. The V end lost 1 base, the J end lost 8 bases, and 5 bases lay between the germline ends. CDR3 in DNA: TGTGCCAGCAGCTTAGCGGGGGAAAAACTGTTTTTT. It is translated as CASSLAGEKLFF. The entire variable domain, with the rest obtained from reference TRBV11-2 and TRBJ1-4, is as follows: EAGVAQSPRYKIIEKRQSVAFWCNPISGHATLYWYQQILGQGPKLLIQFQNNGVVDDSQLPKDRFSAERLKGVDSTLKIQPAKLEDSAVYLCASSLAGEKLFFGSGTQLSVL.

This clone is a singleton in its sample. The chain joins TRBV3-1 (or the pseudogene TRBV3-2) to TRBJ2-3; D uncertain. Germline CDR1 is LGHDT and CDR2 is YNNKEL (reference sequence). Trimming took off 3 bases at V and 0 bases at J, with 4 bases between the two ends. The CDR3 runs 13 residues. The DNA of the CDR3 is TGTGCCAGCAGCCACGGGAGCACAGATACGCAGTATTTT. Amino acid sequence: CASSHGSTDTQYF.

The V gene is TRBV30, the J gene TRBJ1-5, with a tentative D call TRBD1 (5 bases). CDR1 and CDR2 from the germline V gene are GTSNPN and SVGIG (reference sequence). V shed 5 bases and J shed 2 bases, with 10 bases lying between them. This CDR3 has 13 residues. Written as DNA, the CDR3 is TGTGCCTGGCAGGGAGGAGGCAATCAGCCCCAGCATTTT. Protein sequence: CAWQGGGNQPQHF.

The chain carries TRBV4-1 and TRBJ2-1; weak D call: TRBD1 (6 bases). CDR3 length: 16 residues. Trimming removed 0 bases at V and 7 bases at J, with 16 bases between. Germline CDR1 reads MGHRA; CDR2 reads YSYEKL. The CDR3, as DNA: TGCGCCAGCAGCCAAGATACCAGGGGTTATTTAAATGAGCAGTTCTTC. Residues: CASSQDTRGYLNEQFF.

The gene calls are TRBV6-5 and TRBJ2-1, with TRBD2 matching over 8 bases. CDR1 is MNHEY and CDR2 is SVGAGI in the germline V gene. The CDR3 loop spans 16 amino acids. With 1 base clipped from V and 7 bases from J, the junction kept 9 bases outside the gene matches. CDR3 nucleotides: TGTGCCAGCAGTTACTGGACGGGGGGGCCGGGTAATGAGCAGTTCTTC. Protein product: CASSYWTGGPGNEQFF.

This clone was seen just once. The chain carries TRBV20-1 and TRBJ2-7; D perhaps matches TRBD1 (5 bases). This CDR3 has 12 amino acids. V was shortened by 3 bases and J by 7 bases, with 13 bases between the two germline ends. CDR1 and CDR2 (germline): DFQATT, SNEGSKA (reference sequence). The CDR3 loop is CSASTGSSEQYF. The CDR3 DNA follows: TGCAGTGCTAGTACAGGCTCATCGGAGCAGTACTTC.

The rearrangement joins TRBV5-6 to TRBJ2-5; 7 bases are a match to TRBD2. This CDR3 contains 16 residues. CDR1 and CDR2 (germline): SGHDT, YYEEEE. V was pared by 1 base and J by 0 bases, with 6 bases of the junction left unmatched. The CDR3 sequence: CASSLRGSGYQETQYF. As DNA, the CDR3 is TGTGCCAGCAGCTTGCGAGGTAGCGGGTACCAAGAGACCCAGTACTTC.

The V gene is TRBV2, the J gene TRBJ2-3, with TRBD2 identical over 9 bases. CDR1 is SNHLY and CDR2 is FYNNEI in the germline V gene. V dropped 8 bases and J dropped 4; count of bases not matched to a gene: 10. The CDR3 spans 15 residues. The CDR3 here is CASPRTSEGPDTQYF. CDR3 in DNA: TGTGCCAGCCCGAGGACTAGCGAGGGTCCAGATACGCAGTATTTT.

This chain links TRBV25-1 with TRBJ2-6; D uncertain. Germline V gene data show CDR1 as MGHDK and CDR2 as SYGVNS. The CDR3 has 14 residues. The V and J ends lost 4 bases and 4 bases respectively, with 8 bases between them. This chain's CDR3 is CASSAQRGANVLTF. In DNA form, the CDR3 reads TGTGCCAGCAGTGCCCAGCGAGGGGCCAACGTCCTGACTTTC.

V gene TRBV6-5 combines with J gene TRBJ1-6, with a weak D call TRBD1 (6 bases). This CDR3 has 14 amino acids. Germline V gene lookup returns CDR1 MNHEY and CDR2 SVGAGI. With 6 bases removed from V and 10 bases from J, the gap between germline ends came to 16 bases. DNA of the CDR3: TGTGCCAGCAGGCCCGGCAGGGGAAGATCACCCCTCCACTTT. It translates to CASRPGRGRSPLHF.

This sequence joins TRBV28 and TRBJ1-4, with 7 bases identical to TRBD1. Per germline, CDR1 MDHEN and CDR2 SYDVKM. V lost 6 bases, J lost 4 bases, and 8 bases stayed unmatched. The CDR3 contains 15 residues. This CDR3 reads CASRDAGTVNEKLFF. The CDR3 bases are TGTGCCAGCAGGGACGCCGGGACAGTTAATGAAAAACTGTTTTTT.

This clone appeared a single time. The J gene is TRBJ2-7, the V gene TRBV6-5; 7 positions match TRBD2. Germline trimming cut 0 bases from V and 0 bases from J; bases unmatched to any gene: 2. The length of the CDR3 is 15 residues. CDR1 is MNHEY and CDR2 is SVGAGI in the germline V gene. In DNA, the CDR3 is TGTGCCAGCAGTTACTCGGAGCGGGGCTCCTACGAGCAGTACTTC. Protein: CASSYSERGSYEQYF.

The chain uses TRBV29-1 and TRBJ1-4; unclear D gene. The ends were cut back, 3 bases at V and 8 bases at J, with 7 bases in the middle. The CDR3 loop spans 11 amino acids. Per germline, CDR1 SQVTM and CDR2 ANQGSEA. The CDR3: CSVDSGEKLFF. Written as DNA, the CDR3 is TGCAGCGTTGATTCCGGGGAAAAACTGTTTTTT.

About this clone: Other DNA sequences in the same sample also yield this CDR3. V usage is TRBV27 and J usage is TRBJ1-2; TRBD1 aligns across 8 bases. V trimming: 5 bases; J trimming: 2 bases; junction bases outside the gene matches: 4. This CDR3 region has 14 residues. Per the germline V gene, CDR1 is MNHEY and CDR2 is SMNVEV (reference sequence). CDR3 bases: TGTGCCAGCAGTCGTTCAGGGGGCAACTATGGCTACACCTTC. Its protein is CASSRSGGNYGYTF.

V usage is TRBV28 and J usage is TRBJ1-4, with unresolved D. The V gene lost 7 bases and the J gene lost 10 bases, with 22 bases spanning the gap. The CDR3 is 15 amino acids. Germline CDR1 and CDR2: MDHEN and SYDVKM. CDR3 protein: CASTTRAGVVAKLFF. The DNA of the CDR3 is TGTGCCAGCACCACCAGAGCGGGTGTAGTAGCAAAACTGTTTTTT.

This clone occurred once. The V and J genes are TRBV6-1 and TRBJ2-7; D may be TRBD1 (6 bases). V was cut by 3 bases and J by 1 base, with 16 bases left in between. The CDR3 loop spans 16 amino acids. Germline V gene sequence: CDR1 MNHNS, CDR2 SASEGT. This chain's CDR3 is CASSDPGTSRSYEQYF. The CDR3 DNA follows: TGTGCCAGCAGTGACCCTGGGACATCCCGGTCCTACGAGCAGTACTTC.

The chain joins TRBV18 to TRBJ2-2; TRBD2 matches at 7 bases. V dropped 0 bases and J dropped 7; count of bases not matched to a gene: 11. The CDR3 is 17 amino acids. Germline CDR1 is KGHSH and CDR2 is LQKENI. The CDR3 sequence is CASSPPGSGAANGELFF. For the CDR3, the DNA is TGTGCCAGCTCACCACCGGGAAGCGGGGCCGCCAACGGGGAGCTGTTTTTT.

The V call is TRBV5-4, the J call TRBJ1-3, with D tentatively TRBD1 (5 bases). V lost 4 bases and J 8 bases, leaving 19 bases between the germline ends. Germline loops: CDR1 SGHNT, CDR2 YYREEE (reference sequence). This CDR3 has 15 amino acids. Here the CDR3 reads CASSQRRGAVDTIYF. CDR3 coding DNA: TGTGCCAGCAGCCAGCGTAGGGGCGCTGTAGACACCATATATTTT.

The chain links TRBV6-6 to TRBJ1-3, with D tentatively TRBD1 (5 bases). Trimming took off 6 bases at V and 1 base at J, with 7 bases between the two ends. The length of the CDR3 is 13 residues. CDR1 is MNHNY and CDR2 is SVGAGI in the germline V gene (reference sequence). CDR3 sequence reads: CASRQGSGNTIYF. As DNA, the CDR3 is TGTGCCAGCAGGCAGGGTTCTGGAAACACCATATATTTT.